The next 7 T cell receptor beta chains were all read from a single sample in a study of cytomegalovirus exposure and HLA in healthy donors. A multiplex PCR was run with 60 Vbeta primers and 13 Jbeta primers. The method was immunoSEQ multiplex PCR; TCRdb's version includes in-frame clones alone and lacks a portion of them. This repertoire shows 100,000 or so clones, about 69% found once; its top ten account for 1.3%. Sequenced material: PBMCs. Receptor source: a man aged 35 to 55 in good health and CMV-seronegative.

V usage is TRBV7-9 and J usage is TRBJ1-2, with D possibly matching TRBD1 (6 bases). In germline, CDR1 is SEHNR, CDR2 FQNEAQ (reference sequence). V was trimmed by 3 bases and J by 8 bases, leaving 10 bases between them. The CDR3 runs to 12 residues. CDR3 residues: CASSFPRGGYTF. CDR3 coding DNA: TGTGCCAGCAGCTTCCCCAGGGGCGGCTACACCTTC.

CDR3 nucleotides: TGCGCCAGCAGCTTCACTAGCGGGGGGTGGTACGAGCAGTACTTC. This gives the protein CASSFTSGGWYEQYF. The J gene is TRBJ2-7, the V gene TRBV5-1; TRBD2 agrees at 12 bases. Germline V gene sequence: CDR1 SGHRS, CDR2 YFSETQ. This CDR3 region has 15 residues. V shed 2 bases, J shed 4 bases, and the junction held 4 bases outside the gene matches.

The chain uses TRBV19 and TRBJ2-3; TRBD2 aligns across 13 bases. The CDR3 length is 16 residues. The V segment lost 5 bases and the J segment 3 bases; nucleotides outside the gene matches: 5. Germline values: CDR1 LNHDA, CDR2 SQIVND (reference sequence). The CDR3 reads CASSSQLAGGTDTQYF. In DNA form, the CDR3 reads TGTGCCAGTAGTTCACAACTAGCGGGAGGGACAGATACGCAGTATTTT.

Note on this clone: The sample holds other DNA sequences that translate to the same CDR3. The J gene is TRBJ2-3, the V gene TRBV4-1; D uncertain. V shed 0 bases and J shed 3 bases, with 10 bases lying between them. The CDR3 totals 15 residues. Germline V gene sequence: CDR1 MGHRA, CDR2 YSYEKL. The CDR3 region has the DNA TGCGCCAGCAGCCAAGATGGTGGGCGAACAGATACGCAGTATTTT. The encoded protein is CASSQDGGRTDTQYF.

The CDR3 nucleotides are TGTGCCAGCAGTCTAGCGGGGGGAAGGGAGACCCAGTACTTC. Translating gives CASSLAGGRETQYF. The chain carries TRBV7-9 and TRBJ2-5, with 11 bases lining up with TRBD2. Germline V gene lookup returns CDR1 SEHNR and CDR2 FQNEAQ (reference sequence). Losses at the gene ends were 6 bases for V and 5 bases for J; bases not matched to a gene: 5. The CDR3 length is 14 residues.

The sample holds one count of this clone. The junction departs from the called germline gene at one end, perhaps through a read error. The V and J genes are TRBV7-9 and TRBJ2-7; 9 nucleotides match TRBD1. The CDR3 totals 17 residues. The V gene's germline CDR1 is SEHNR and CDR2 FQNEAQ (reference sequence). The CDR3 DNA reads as TGTTCCAGCAGCGACACAGGGGGCGCTTCCCGGGGGTACGAGCAGTACTTC. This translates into CSSSDTGGASRGYEQYF.

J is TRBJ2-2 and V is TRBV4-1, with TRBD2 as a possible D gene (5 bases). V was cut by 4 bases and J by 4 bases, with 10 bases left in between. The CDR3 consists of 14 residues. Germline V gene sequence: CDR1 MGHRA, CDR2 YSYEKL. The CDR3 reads CASSPTSFTGELFF. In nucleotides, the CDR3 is TGCGCCAGCAGCCCCACTAGTTTCACCGGGGAGCTGTTTTTT.